Below, 14 T cell receptor beta chains from the same sample are listed, as sequenced in a study of blood T cells in healthy people across ages. Together with a sample-barcoded 5' primer, a J-beta primer mix was included in a second PCR lasting 7 to 11 cycles. TCRdb fed the 5' RACE reads into MiXCR, producing one record per CDR3 protein. The table lists some 640,000 distinct CDR3 sequences, roughly 31% of them singletons. The sequencing input was blood. These receptors all stem from an elderly woman in good health.

This clonotype showed up many times. V is TRBV9 and J is TRBJ2-3, with 10 positions matching TRBD2. J lost 0 bases, V lost 2 bases, and 12 bases had no gene match. The CDR3 is made up of 19 amino acids. Germline loops: CDR1 SGDLS, CDR2 YYNGEE. In DNA form, the CDR3 reads TGTGCCAGCAGCGTCGTCGGGCTAGCGGGGGCCGCTAGCACAGATACGCAGTATTTT. Its translation: CASSVVGLAGAASTDTQYF.

The table lists this clonotype with many counts. This chain uses TRBV5-1 with TRBJ1-1, with D perhaps matching TRBD1 (5 bases). V lost 2 bases and J lost 0, with 14 bases in between. CDR3 size: 16 residues. Germline-derived CDR1 and CDR2 are SGHRS and YFSETQ. For the CDR3, the DNA is TGCGCCAGCAGCTTTGGGGGACGGAACATGAACACTGAAGCTTTCTTT. It specifies CASSFGGRNMNTEAFF.

Points on this clonotype: An end of the junction differs from the germline gene, which may be a read error. The rearrangement links TRBV6-5 to TRBJ1-2; 10 bases align to TRBD1. The CDR3 runs 13 residues. CDR1 is MNHEY, CDR2 SVGAGI, per germline. CDR3 sequence: CASSSGQGLGCTF. The CDR3 DNA reads TGTGCCAGCAGCTCGGGACAGGGGCTCGGCTGCACCTTC.

The rearrangement links TRBV6-1 to TRBJ1-5; D is perhaps TRBD1 (6 bases). The V end was cut by 3 bases, the J end by 4 bases, with 13 bases between. The CDR3 length is 15 residues. Germline V gives CDR1 MNHNS, CDR2 SASEGT. CDR3 sequence reads: CASSDQDSLNQPQHF. In DNA form, the CDR3 reads TGTGCCAGCAGTGACCAGGACAGTCTTAATCAGCCCCAGCATTTT.

This clonotype was recorded at least ten times. V is TRBV10-3 and J is TRBJ2-5; possibly TRBD1 for D (5 bases). The CDR3 contains 13 residues. Trimming removed 6 bases at V and 3 bases at J, with 11 bases between. Germline values: CDR1 ENHRY, CDR2 SYGVKD. CDR3 protein: CAISPGWEETQYF. The CDR3 DNA is TGTGCCATCAGCCCAGGGTGGGAAGAGACCCAGTACTTC.

V is TRBV29-1 and J is TRBJ2-7; TRBD1 might be the D (6 bases). CDR1 SQVTM and CDR2 ANQGSEA come from the germline V gene. The CDR3 is 12 residues long. V was clipped by 6 bases and J by 7 bases, with 16 bases between them. The CDR3: CSVGARGVEQYF. The CDR3 nucleotides are TGCAGCGTGGGCGCCAGGGGTGTAGAGCAGTACTTC.

Concerning this clonotype itself: A much larger clone lies one base from this, so it may be a read error. V gene TRBV20-1 combines with J gene TRBJ1-2; unclear D gene. The ends were cut back, 4 bases at V and 8 bases at J, with 20 bases in the middle. The CDR3 sequence is 14 residues long. The germline V gene encodes CDR1 DFQATT and CDR2 SNEGSKA (reference sequence). This chain's CDR3 is CSATQDGMGMGYTF. CDR3 bases: TGCAGTGCTACCCAGGACGGCATGGGCATGGGCTACACCTTC.

This clonotype was seen many times. The chain links TRBV2 to TRBJ2-3; D remains ambiguous. V was shortened by 2 bases and J by 1 base, with 4 bases between the two germline ends. Germline V gene lookup returns CDR1 SNHLY and CDR2 FYNNEI. The CDR3 extends over 13 amino acids. CDR3 DNA: TGTGCCAGCAGTGAAAGCCGCACAGATACGCAGTATTTT. Translated: CASSESRTDTQYF. Full variable domain (rest looked up from reference TRBV2 and TRBJ2-3): EPEVTQTPSHQVTQMGQEVILRCVPISNHLYFYWYRQILGQKVEFLVSFYNNEISEKSEIFDDQFSVERPDGSNFTLKIRSTKLEDSAMYFCASSESRTDTQYFGPGTRLTVL.

The chain combines TRBV28 with TRBJ2-7, with D maybe TRBD2 (5 bases). Germline CDR1 reads MDHEN; CDR2 reads SYDVKM. The V gene lost 4 bases and the J gene lost 5 bases, with 12 bases spanning the gap. The CDR3 is made up of 13 amino acids. The CDR3 sequence is CASSSRTRHEQYF. For the CDR3, the DNA is TGTGCCAGCAGTTCTCGGACTCGTCACGAGCAGTACTTC.

This clonotype was detected ten times or more. The CDR3 protein is CASSPRVGPNEQFF. CDR3 coding DNA: TGCGCCAGCAGCCCCCGAGTCGGACCCAATGAGCAGTTCTTC. The chain joins TRBV4-3 to TRBJ2-1; D uncertain. The V gene lost 4 bases and the J gene lost 6 bases, with 13 bases spanning the gap. CDR1 is LGHNA, CDR2 YSLEER, per germline. This CDR3 comprises 14 residues.

This clonotype was observed many times. This could be a read error, since a much larger clone is one nucleotide away. The chain employs TRBV25-1 and TRBJ2-5; D is unresolved. The germline CDR1 and CDR2 sequences are MGHDK and SYGVNS. The CDR3 runs to 13 residues. Trimming stripped 4 bases from V and 11 bases from J, with 17 bases between. The CDR3 DNA reads TGTGCCAGCAGTGCGAGAGGTCGCAATGAGCAGTACTTC. The encoded protein is CASSARGRNEQYF.

In its sample, this clonotype was seen many times. The chain couples TRBV20-1 to TRBJ2-7, with 7 bases aligning to TRBD1. V shed 3 bases, J shed 0 bases, and the junction held 8 bases outside the gene matches. Germline CDR1 and CDR2: DFQATT and SNEGSKA (reference sequence). The CDR3 runs to 15 residues. CDR3 DNA sequence: TGCAGTGCTAGCGCTGCCCGGGACAGCTCCTACGAGCAGTACTTC. Translating gives CSASAARDSSYEQYF.

The genes are TRBV20-1 and TRBJ2-1; 11 bases fit TRBD2. Germline values: CDR1 DFQATT, CDR2 SNEGSKA (reference sequence). V dropped 1 base and J dropped 6; count of bases not matched to a gene: 8. CDR3 length equals 16 residues. In nucleotides, the CDR3 is TGCAGTGCTAGAGCACTAGCGGGAGAGTCGGGCAATGAGCAGTTCTTC. Translated: CSARALAGESGNEQFF.

Turning to this clonotype: A much more abundant neighbour one base away suggests this may be a read error. The chain uses TRBV6-2 or TRBV6-3 and TRBJ2-7, with D possibly matching TRBD1 (5 bases). This CDR3 is 14 amino acids long. The V gene's germline CDR1 is MNHEY and CDR2 SVGEGT. The CDR3 loop is CASSYSATAYKQYF. The CDR3 DNA follows: TGTGCCAGCAGTTACTCTGCGACAGCCTACAAGCAGTACTTC.